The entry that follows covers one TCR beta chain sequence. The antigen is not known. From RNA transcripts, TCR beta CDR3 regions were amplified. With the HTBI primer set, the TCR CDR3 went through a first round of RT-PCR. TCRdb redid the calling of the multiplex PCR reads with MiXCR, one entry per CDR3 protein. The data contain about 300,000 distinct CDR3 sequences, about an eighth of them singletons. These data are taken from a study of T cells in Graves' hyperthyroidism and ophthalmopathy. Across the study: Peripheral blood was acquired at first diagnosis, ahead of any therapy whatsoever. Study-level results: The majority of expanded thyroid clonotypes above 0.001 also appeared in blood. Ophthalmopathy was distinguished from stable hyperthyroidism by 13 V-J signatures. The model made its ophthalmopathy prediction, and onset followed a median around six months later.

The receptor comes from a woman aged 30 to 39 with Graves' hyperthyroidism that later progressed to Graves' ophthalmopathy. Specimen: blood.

CDR3 amino acids: CASSIRLAGGNEQFF. The CDR3 DNA follows: TGTGCCAGTAGTATTAGACTAGCGGGGGGCAATGAGCAGTTCTTC. The V and J genes are TRBV19 and TRBJ2-1, with 13 positions matching TRBD2. Unmatched junction bases numbered 2, after V lost 3 bases and J lost 6 bases. CDR1 is LNHDA, CDR2 SQIVND, per germline (reference sequence). This CDR3 comprises 15 residues.